Listed here is a single TCR beta chain. Its antigen is as yet unknown. The method was immunoSEQ multiplex PCR; TCRdb's version includes in-frame clones alone and lacks a portion of them. This table has 120,000 to 150,000 clones, approximately 80% appearing once. The entry originates in a study of cytotoxic CD8 clonotypes in ibrutinib-treated CLL. About the study: On average, about 92,000 productive rearrangements and 255,043 productive templates per sample.

Losses at the gene ends were 5 bases for V and 0 bases for J; bases not matched to a gene: 5. Germline-derived CDR1 and CDR2 are SGHTA and FQGNSA. This CDR3 region has 16 residues. Broader study findings: The study sampled sustained-remission and progressing patients at different times.

The receptor comes from a human donor with chronic lymphocytic leukemia. The chain employs TRBV7-2 and TRBJ2-3; 10 bases map to TRBD2. The sequenced sample was PBMCs, obtained after 12 months of ibrutinib treatment. The CDR3 protein is CASSKLAGTSTDTQYF. For the CDR3, the DNA is TGTGCCAGCAGCAAACTAGCGGGGACCAGCACAGATACGCAGTATTTT.